Each of the 5 T cell receptor beta chains below was sequenced from the same sample in a study of tissue T cells after allogeneic stem cell transplantation. The repertoire was sequenced with immunoSEQ multiplex PCR; TCRdb's copy has only in-frame clones and lacks some. The table has about 48,000 clones, 73% seen once. Sequenced material: sorted cells pooled from one or two spleens. The receptors originated from a pool of C57BL/6 mice in good health.

This clone was picked up one time. The genes and germline here are from mouse. The CDR3 goes on 1 residue after the read ends, and that part is filled in from the germline J gene. The V gene is TRBV26, the J gene TRBJ1-6; the D gene is possibly TRBD1 (6 bases). TRBJ1-6 is labeled an ORF, and its function is uncertain. The CDR3 is 14 amino acids. CDR1 is KGHPV and CDR2 is FQNQEV in the germline V gene (reference sequence). The V end was cut by 4 bases, the J end by 4 bases, with 8 bases between. CDR3 sequence reads: CASSPGQYNSPLYF. The sequenced CDR3 bases are TGTGCCAGCAGTCCGGGACAATATAATTCGCCCCTCTAC.

This clone was detected a few times. Gene names and germline refer to mouse. CDR3 bases read: TGTGCCAGCAGTCCGGGACAGGGAAACACAGAAGTCTTC. Its translation: CASSPGQGNTEVF. The whole CDR3 region reads CASSPGQGNTEVFF. The chain combines TRBV19 with TRBJ1-1, with 9 nucleotides matching TRBD1. The missing CDR3 end, 1 residue past where the read stops, is filled in from the germline J gene. The CDR3 has 14 residues. The germline V gene has CDR1 FNHDT and CDR2 SITEND (reference sequence). The junction had 2 bases not matched to a gene; V was cut back by 4 bases and J by 1 base.

A remark on this clone: Gene names are the mouse ones. Read sequence stops 1 residue before the CDR3 end, and the germline J gene provides the missing end. The gene calls are TRBV3 and TRBJ1-2; 8 bases fit TRBD1. Germline V lookup: CDR1 SNHLY, CDR2 FYNGKV (reference sequence). The CDR3 is 14 residues long. The V and J ends lost 4 bases and 0 bases, in that order; junction bases with no gene match: 1. The sequenced part of the CDR3 DNA is TGTGCCAGCAGCTCACAGGGGGCAAACTCCGACTACACC. The encoded protein is CASSSQGANSDYT. In full, the CDR3 reads CASSSQGANSDYTF.

This clone was picked up one time. Gene names refer to mouse genes. The CDR3 is cut off 1 residue early in the read; its end comes from the germline J gene. This chain uses TRBV20 with TRBJ2-3; TRBD1 agrees at 8 bases. This CDR3 comprises 13 residues. V trimming: 3 bases; J trimming: 3 bases; junction bases outside the gene matches: 2. Germline assignment: CDR1 GFQATS and CDR2 STVNSAI. Here the CDR3 reads CGASRGRAETLYF. The CDR3 DNA, read in part, is TGTGGTGCTAGCAGGGGGCGCGCAGAAACGCTGTAT.

In the case of this clone: Gene and germline names: mouse. The sequenced fragment ends 1 residue before the CDR3 boundary, so the rest is inferred from the germline J gene. The V gene is TRBV2, the J gene TRBJ1-4, with D possibly TRBD1 on 5 matching bases. CDR3 size: 16 residues. Germline V CDR1 and CDR2: LGHNA, YSYQKL. Deletions cut 0 bases from V and 3 bases from J, with 11 bases between. CDR3 protein: CASSQDDRPPNERLFF. CDR3 DNA, as far as it was read: TGTGCCAGCAGCCAAGACGACAGACCGCCCAACGAAAGATTATTT. The variable domain in full, completed from reference TRBV2 and TRBJ1-4, reads DPKIIQKPKYLVAVTGSEKILICEQYLGHNAMYWYRQSAKKPLEFMFSYSYQKLMDNQTASSRFQPQSSKKNHLDLQITALKPDDSATYFCASSQDDRPPNERLFFGHGTKLSVL.